These 20 T cell receptor beta chains were all obtained from the same sample, sequenced in a study of blood T cell repertoires in COVID-19. TCRdb's table, derived via immunoSEQ multiplex PCR, lists solely in-frame clones and lacks some. The table records 220,000 or so clones, approximately 83% of them present only once. Sequenced sample: PBMCs or T cells enriched from blood (not recorded which). These receptors originate from a woman between 55 and 75 years old who had recovered from COVID-19.

In this sample, this clone turned up once. This chain connects TRBV25-1 to TRBJ1-2, with a possible D match to TRBD1 (5 bases). The germline V gene encodes CDR1 MGHDK and CDR2 SYGVNS. The CDR3 runs 14 residues. Trimming took 2 bases from V and 6 from J, leaving 13 bases between them. For the CDR3, the DNA is TGTGCCAGCAGTGAAGACTGGAGGGGAAATGGCTACACCTTC. This sequence encodes CASSEDWRGNGYTF.

This clone has more than one count but fewer than ten. This chain links TRBV14 with TRBJ1-4, with D possibly TRBD1 on 5 matching bases. CDR3 length equals 13 residues. Germline values: CDR1 SGHDN, CDR2 FVKESK. V lost 5 bases to trimming and J lost 7 bases, with 11 bases between them. The CDR3 bases are TGTGCCAGCAGCACTCGGAGGGGTGAAAAACTGTTTTTT. Its protein is CASSTRRGEKLFF. Variable domain in full (rest from reference TRBV14 and TRBJ1-4): EAGVTQFPSHSVIEKGQTVTLRCDPISGHDNLYWYRRVMGKEIKFLLHFVKESKQDESGMPNNRFLAERTGGTYSTLKVQPAELEDSGVYFCASSTRRGEKLFFGSGTQLSVL.

This clone was found once. Additional DNA sequences in this sample encode the identical CDR3. The chain employs TRBV5-6 and TRBJ1-2, with TRBD1 matching over 12 bases. This CDR3 has 14 residues. The V and J ends lost 4 bases and 2 bases, in that order; junction bases with no gene match: 0. The germline CDR1 and CDR2 sequences are SGHDT and YYEEEE. This chain's CDR3 is CASSGTGGNYGYTF. In DNA, the CDR3 is TGTGCCAGCAGCGGGACAGGGGGCAACTATGGCTACACCTTC.

This chain joins TRBV5-6 and TRBJ2-2, with a tentative D call TRBD2 (5 bases). The germline V and J ends were trimmed by 3 bases and 7 bases, with 13 bases remaining between them. CDR3 length equals 14 residues. Germline V gene sequence: CDR1 SGHDT, CDR2 YYEEEE. The CDR3 here is CASSYLYEGGELFF. In DNA form, the CDR3 reads TGTGCCAGCAGCTACCTTTACGAGGGCGGGGAGCTGTTTTTT.

The V call is TRBV10-3, the J call TRBJ2-7; a possible D gene is TRBD1 (6 bases). The germline V gene has CDR1 ENHRY and CDR2 SYGVKD. V lost 7 bases and J 5 bases, leaving 15 bases between the germline ends. The length of the CDR3 is 13 residues. The CDR3 sequence is CAITSGTRDEQYF. CDR3 bases: TGTGCCATCACATCCGGGACACGGGACGAGCAGTACTTC.

This clone appeared once. The V and J genes are TRBV5-5 and TRBJ1-5; no firm D call. Germline V gives CDR1 SGHKS, CDR2 YYEKEE (reference sequence). V lost 4 bases to trimming and J lost 2 bases, with 10 bases between them. This CDR3 has 14 amino acids. CDR3 loop: CASSTDGGNQPQHF. CDR3 sequence (DNA): TGTGCCAGCAGCACCGACGGGGGCAATCAGCCCCAGCATTTT. Variable domain in full (rest from reference TRBV5-5 and TRBJ1-5): DAGVTQSPTHLIKTRGQQVTLRCSPISGHKSVSWYQQVLGQGPQFIFQYYEKEERGRGNFPDRFSARQFPNYSSELNVNALLLGDSALYLCASSTDGGNQPQHFGDGTRLSIL.

In its sample, this clone was seen once. The V gene is TRBV7-8, the J gene TRBJ1-3, with 7 bases aligning to TRBD1. CDR3 length: 15 amino acids. J was trimmed by 0 bases and V by 8 bases; bases with no gene match: 7. The V gene's germline CDR1 is SGHVS and CDR2 FQNEAQ. The CDR3 spells CASRWGTDSGNTIYF. Written as DNA, the CDR3 is TGTGCCAGCCGATGGGGGACAGACTCTGGAAACACCATATATTTT.

The CDR3, as DNA: TGTGCCAGCAGCTTGTCCGGGATCACCTATGGCTACACCTTC. It translates to CASSLSGITYGYTF. This sequence joins TRBV5-4 and TRBJ1-2; no firm D call. This CDR3 has 14 residues. The ends were cut back, 1 base at V and 4 bases at J, with 11 bases in the middle. The germline V gene encodes CDR1 SGHNT and CDR2 YYREEE (reference sequence).

The chain is built from TRBV5-4 and TRBJ1-4; D may be TRBD1 (5 bases). The CDR3 sequence is 15 residues long. Germline-derived CDR1 and CDR2 are SGHNT and YYREEE (reference sequence). The ends were cut back, 0 bases at V and 8 bases at J, with 14 bases in the middle. The CDR3: CASSLEGGAGEKLFF. CDR3 nucleotide sequence: TGTGCCAGCAGCTTGGAGGGTGGGGCGGGGGAAAAACTGTTTTTT.

The rearrangement joins TRBV30 to TRBJ1-2; 10 positions agree with TRBD1. This CDR3 is built from 13 residues. V was pared by 4 bases and J by 7 bases, with 6 bases of the junction left unmatched. Germline values: CDR1 GTSNPN, CDR2 SVGIG (reference sequence). The CDR3 DNA reads TGTGCCTGGACCGCGGGACAGGGGCTTGGCTACACCTTC. Its translation is CAWTAGQGLGYTF.

The rearrangement uses TRBV6-1 and TRBJ1-1; 9 nucleotides agree with TRBD1. Germline-derived CDR1 and CDR2 are MNHNS and SASEGT. The CDR3 extends over 16 amino acids. With 0 bases clipped from V and 1 base from J, the junction kept 3 bases outside the gene matches. CDR3 coding DNA: TGTGCCAGCAGTGAAGCACAGGGGGCCGGGAACACTGAAGCTTTCTTT. Translating it yields CASSEAQGAGNTEAFF.

The CDR3 loop is CATSRDREPPEQFF. CDR3 in DNA: TGTGCCACCAGCAGAGATCGGGAGCCGCCTGAGCAGTTCTTC. The V call is TRBV15, the J call TRBJ2-1; weak D call: TRBD2 (6 bases). CDR1 is LNHNV and CDR2 is YYDKDF in the germline V gene (reference sequence). The CDR3 spans 14 residues. The ends were cut back, 0 bases at V and 9 bases at J, with 12 bases in the middle.

V gene TRBV5-6 combines with J gene TRBJ1-1; D gene unclear. Trimming took 1 base from V and 1 from J, leaving 11 bases between them. Germline lookup yields CDR1 SGHDT and CDR2 YYEEEE. The CDR3 is 15 amino acids. The CDR3 reads CASSLYRSSNTEAFF. CDR3 DNA: TGTGCCAGCAGCTTGTACAGAAGCTCGAACACTGAAGCTTTCTTT.

The V gene is TRBV27, the J gene TRBJ1-1; D might be TRBD1 (5 bases). The CDR3 runs 16 residues. V dropped 4 bases and J dropped 5 bases, with 20 bases sitting between them. Germline CDR1 is MNHEY and CDR2 is SMNVEV (reference sequence). The CDR3 DNA reads as TGTGCCAGCAGTTCTGCCGGGAGGGGCGGAAGGACTGAAGCTTTCTTT. This encodes CASSSAGRGGRTEAFF.

The CDR3 spells CAWSPGAGSGDTQYF. The CDR3, as DNA: TGTGCCTGGAGTCCCGGGGCGGGGTCCGGGGATACGCAGTATTTT. The chain uses TRBV30 and TRBJ2-3, with a possible D match to TRBD2 (6 bases). Trimming left V 2 bases short and J 6 bases short, with 18 bases between. Germline V gene sequence: CDR1 GTSNPN, CDR2 SVGIG (reference sequence). CDR3 length equals 15 residues.

This chain links TRBV6-5 with TRBJ1-4; unclear D gene. The CDR3 sequence is 15 residues long. Trimming took 2 bases from V and 2 from J, leaving 9 bases between them. Germline V lookup: CDR1 MNHEY, CDR2 SVGAGI. DNA for the CDR3: TGTGCCAGCAGTTACCTACCGTTGACTAATGAAAAACTGTTTTTT. Amino acid sequence: CASSYLPLTNEKLFF.

The rearrangement joins TRBV5-1 to TRBJ2-3, with 10 positions matching TRBD2. The junction had 5 bases not matched to a gene; V was cut back by 1 base and J by 6 bases. CDR1 is SGHRS and CDR2 is YFSETQ in the germline V gene. The CDR3 consists of 15 residues. CDR3 coding DNA: TGCGCCAGCAGCTTGCCAGCGGGGGGGTCCGATACGCAGTATTTT. Encoded protein: CASSLPAGGSDTQYF.

The chain has TRBV4-3 and TRBJ1-6; 7 nucleotides align to TRBD1. The V gene's germline CDR1 is LGHNA and CDR2 YSLEER. The CDR3 consists of 15 residues. With V trimmed by 0 bases and J by 10 bases, 6 bases remained unmatched. The CDR3 DNA reads TGCGCCAGCAGCCAAGATGCCAGGGGGAACTCACCCCTCCACTTT. Amino acids: CASSQDARGNSPLHF.

The rearrangement links TRBV3-1 (or the pseudogene TRBV3-2) to TRBJ2-5, with D possibly TRBD1 on 6 matching bases. V was clipped by 0 bases and J by 14 bases, with 16 bases between them. The CDR3 is made up of 13 amino acids. The V gene's germline CDR1 is LGHDT and CDR2 YNNKEL (reference sequence). CDR3 bases: TGTGCCAGCAGCCAAGATGTTCAGGGGTCCACCTACTTC. Its translation is CASSQDVQGSTYF.

The V and J genes are TRBV3-1 (or the pseudogene TRBV3-2) and TRBJ1-1, with D unresolved. Between the trimmed V and J ends, which lost 1 base and 4 bases, there was a span of 13 bases. This CDR3 region has 15 residues. Germline values: CDR1 LGHDT, CDR2 YNNKEL (reference sequence). CDR3 loop: CASSQGGEWGTEAFF. CDR3 in DNA: TGTGCCAGCAGCCAAGGCGGGGAATGGGGCACTGAAGCTTTCTTT.